The T cell receptor (beta chain) described here comes from a study of siplizumab effects on memory and regulatory T cells. This clone appeared a single time. Its antigen is undetermined. Profiled with immunoSEQ multiplex PCR; TCRdb holds only in-frame clones, not every one. Here the sample spans about 15,000 clones, about 43% being singletons. Overall study results and limits: In siplizumab cultures, the suppressive function of proliferating Tregs remained unconfirmed. Naive T cells, seemingly more diverse than memory cells, seemed major alloresponse contributors. Alloreactive sequences from unstimulated CD4+ memory cells fell significantly with siplizumab.

An approximately six-day coculture at 37°C was performed with the mixed lymphocyte reaction cells. Sequencing input: CFSE-low (dividing) CD4+ T cells sorted from an allogeneic mixed lymphocyte reaction. This clonotype originated in a human donor in good health; the cells came from an allogeneic mixed lymphocyte reaction. Some clones in this sample may be carry-over from other donors' samples.

DNA of the CDR3: TGCAGTGCTAGAGGGGGCAGGGGCTACACCTTC. This gives the protein CSARGGRGYTF. The chain links TRBV20-1 to TRBJ1-2; D possibly corresponds to TRBD1 (5 bases). V lost 1 base and J lost 8, with 8 bases in between. This CDR3 has 11 amino acids. Germline assignment: CDR1 DFQATT and CDR2 SNEGSKA (reference sequence).